Listed here is a single T cell receptor beta chain. Its target antigen remains unknown. No base quality information exists; no much larger clone differs at one position. The data derive from a study of T cell repertoires in cytomegalovirus infection (dated by TCRdb to the late 2010s). For the study in its entirety: Alongside well-studied HLA-B-restricted epitopes, the peptide stimulations were aimed at recently identified HLA-C-restricted CMV epitopes, whose presentation resists viral immunomodulation. The HLA type of each donor mattered for the analysis, because public TCR beta signatures pointed to carriage of CMV infection along with the matching HLA type. Summary of the overall study and its limitations: In both this cohort and an independent roughly 330-donor cohort, the cumulative frequency of public TCR beta family members distinguished carriers of CMV infection plus the relevant HLA type. The ex vivo response was dominated by HLA-C-restricted CMV-specific TCR beta clonotypes, which also provided the single most frequent clonotype in two of eight donors.

TCRdb records Illumina HiSeq 1500 as the sequencer. The raw public reads went through TCRdb reprocessing: fastp at Q25, MiXCR clone calling, in-frame beta chains kept. Each record represents a unique CDR3 protein, reported with the most common genes and DNA among its rows. The sample table shows some 920,000 distinct CDR3 sequences, and 31% are seen once. The ten largest clones capture around an eighth of the sample. The treatment or condition tag for this specimen amounts to: in vitro stimulation with specific CMV peptide epitopes to enrich CMV-specific T cells. CDR1 and CDR2, looked up from the germline V gene (reference sequence), are LNHDA and SQIVND. V drops 7 bases and J drops 0 bases, leaving 10 bases in between. The CDR3 sequence holds 14 residues, the cysteine and phenylalanine included. Only the CDR3 region is kept as DNA, spanning 42 bases read in frame from base 1.

This TCR came from a human donor in good health (CMV status not recorded). Some clones in this sample may be carry-over from other donors' samples. Sequences were derived from cultured CD8+ T cells from PBMCs, sampled from culture after CMV antigen stimulation. Recombination joined TRBV19 with TRBJ2-1; tentative D gene TRBD1, with 5 bases matching. The DNA sequence is given as TGTGCCAGTAACGGACATAGCTCCTACAATGAGCAGTTCTTC. It translates as CASNGHSSYNEQFF.